This TCR beta chain was retrieved from a study of beta chain features in type 1 diabetes. Expressed TCRB transcripts got sequenced, as all isolated RNA was reverse transcribed. Samples of naive, central memory and regulatory T cells yielded a mean of about 3.6 million reads. The assay was immunoSEQ multiplex PCR, and TCRdb's table has in-frame clones only and misses some. The top ten clones hold approximately 0.44% of a sample with hundreds of thousands of clones, around 8% of them seen once. This CDR3 spans 15 amino acids. Germline V lookup: CDR1 ENHRY, CDR2 SYGVKD. Trimming took 4 bases from V and 6 from J; bases not matched to a gene: 11. Findings and limits, study-wide: Significant though moderate, a shortening of TCRB CDR3s appeared in all four CD4+ subsets of Type 1 diabetes patients.

Blood was drawn once from each donor into heparinised tubes. The draws averaged about 120 mL. This clone was seen ten or more times. What it binds is not known. The source of this sequence is a woman aged 18-29 years in good health. The sample taken for sequencing was central memory CD4+ T cells from blood. The chain links TRBV10-3 to TRBJ1-2; 7 bases line up with TRBD1. The CDR3 sequence: CAISGGRGPGDGYTF. The CDR3 coding sequence is TGTGCCATCAGTGGCGGGAGGGGGCCTGGAGATGGCTACACCTTC.